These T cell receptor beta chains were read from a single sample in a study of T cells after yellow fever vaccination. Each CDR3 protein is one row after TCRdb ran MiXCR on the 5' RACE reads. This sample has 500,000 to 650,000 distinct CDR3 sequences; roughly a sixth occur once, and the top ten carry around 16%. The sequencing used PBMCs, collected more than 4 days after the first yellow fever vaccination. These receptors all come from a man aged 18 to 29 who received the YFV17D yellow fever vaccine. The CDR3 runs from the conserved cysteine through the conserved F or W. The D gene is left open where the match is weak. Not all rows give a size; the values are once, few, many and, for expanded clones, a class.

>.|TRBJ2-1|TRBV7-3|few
CASSLTVRDTDNEQFF
TGTGCCAGCAGCTTAACTGTCAGGGATACGGACAATGAGCAGTTCTTC
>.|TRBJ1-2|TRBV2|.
CASSGPGENGYTF
TGTGCCAGCAGTGGCCCGGGGGAGAATGGCTACACCTTC
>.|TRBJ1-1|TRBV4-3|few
CASSQARGPEAFF
TGCGCCAGCAGCCAAGCTAGGGGTCCCGAAGCTTTCTTT
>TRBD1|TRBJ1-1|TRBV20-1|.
CSADGQGGTEAFF
TGCAGTGCTGACGGACAGGGGGGCACTGAAGCTTTCTTT
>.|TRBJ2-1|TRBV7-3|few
CASSSLDRYYNEQFF
TGTGCCAGCAGCTCATTAGACAGGTACTACAATGAGCAGTTCTTC
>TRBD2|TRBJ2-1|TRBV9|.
CASSAFLAGGSYNEQFF
TGTGCCAGCAGCGCCTTTCTAGCGGGGGGGTCTTATAATGAGCAGTTCTTC
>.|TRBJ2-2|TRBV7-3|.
CASSTMGGANTGELFF
TGTGCCAGCAGCACAATGGGTGGGGCGAACACCGGGGAGCTGTTTTTT
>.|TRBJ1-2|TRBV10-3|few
CAISESGQSYGYTF
TGTGCCATCAGTGAGTCGGGGCAGAGCTATGGCTACACCTTC
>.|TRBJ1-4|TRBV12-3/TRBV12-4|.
CASSRTANEKLFF
TGTGCCAGCAGCCGGACAGCTAATGAAAAACTGTTTTTT
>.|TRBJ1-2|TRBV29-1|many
CSVSIGGNNYGYTF
TGCAGCGTTAGTATCGGGGGAAATAACTATGGCTACACCTTC
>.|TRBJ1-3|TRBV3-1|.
CASSLEPVDGRNTIYF
TGTGCCAGCAGCCTCGAGCCCGTGGACGGGAGAAACACCATATATTTT
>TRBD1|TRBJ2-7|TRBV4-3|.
CASSQGQGSALKSYEQYF
TGCGCCAGCAGCCAAGGACAGGGGAGCGCGTTAAAATCCTACGAGCAGTACTTC
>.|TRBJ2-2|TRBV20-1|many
CSARTTYTPRELFF
TGCAGTGCTAGGACTACCTATACTCCCCGGGAGCTGTTTTTT
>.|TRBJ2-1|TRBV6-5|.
CASSYGLGGANEQFF
TGTGCCAGCAGTTACGGGCTGGGGGGGGCGAACGAGCAGTTCTTC
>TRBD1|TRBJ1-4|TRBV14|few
CASSQSGQGLEKLFF
TGTGCCAGCAGCCAATCGGGACAGGGACTTGAAAAACTGTTTTTT
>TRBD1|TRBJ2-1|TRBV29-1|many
CSVEQGASRNEQFF
TGCAGCGTTGAGCAGGGGGCCTCCCGGAATGAGCAGTTCTTC
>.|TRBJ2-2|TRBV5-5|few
CASSSDSYTGELFF
TGTGCCAGCAGCTCCGACTCATACACCGGGGAGCTGTTTTTT
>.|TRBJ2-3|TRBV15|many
CATSRDQTGSQYF
TGTGCCACCAGCAGAGACCAGACAGGTTCGCAGTATTTT
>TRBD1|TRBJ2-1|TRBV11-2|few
CASSLLAGGFRPNEQFF
TGTGCCAGCAGCTTATTGGCAGGGGGCTTTCGTCCTAATGAGCAGTTCTTC
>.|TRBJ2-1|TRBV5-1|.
CASSTDPSSYNEQFF
TGCGCCAGCAGTACAGACCCAAGCTCCTACAATGAGCAGTTCTTC
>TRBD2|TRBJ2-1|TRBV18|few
CASSPAAGGYNEQFF
TGTGCCAGCTCACCAGCAGCGGGGGGATACAATGAGCAGTTCTTC
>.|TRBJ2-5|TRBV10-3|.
CAIGPRDQETQYF
TGTGCCATCGGACCTCGGGACCAAGAGACCCAGTACTTC
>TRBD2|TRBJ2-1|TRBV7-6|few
CASSLQPAGGENEQFF
TGTGCCAGCAGCTTACAGCCAGCGGGGGGTGAAAATGAGCAGTTCTTC
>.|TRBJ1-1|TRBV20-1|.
CSARVGANQQEAFF
TGCAGTGCTCGGGTCGGGGCAAACCAACAGGAAGCTTTCTTT
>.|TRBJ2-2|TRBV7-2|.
CASRRGRSTTGELFF
TGTGCCAGCAGGCGAGGGAGAAGTACCACCGGGGAGCTGTTTTTT
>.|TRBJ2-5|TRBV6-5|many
CASSYSRGETQYF
TGTGCCAGCAGTTACTCCCGAGGGGAGACCCAGTACTTC
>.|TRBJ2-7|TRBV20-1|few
CSARGGQIYEQYF
TGCAGTGCTAGAGGAGGACAGATCTACGAGCAGTACTTC
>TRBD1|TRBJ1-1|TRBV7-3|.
CASSYAGGGYTEAFF
TGTGCCAGCAGCTATGCAGGGGGAGGGTACACTGAAGCTTTCTTT
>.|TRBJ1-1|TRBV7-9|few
CASSFDQRRVPEAFF
TGTGCCAGCAGCTTCGATCAAAGGAGGGTGCCTGAAGCTTTCTTT
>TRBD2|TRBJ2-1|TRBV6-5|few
CASSYRAGKNEQFF
TGTGCCAGCAGTTACAGAGCGGGAAAGAATGAGCAGTTCTTC
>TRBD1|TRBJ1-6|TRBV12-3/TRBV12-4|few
CASSRQGQNSPLHF
TGTGCCAGCAGTAGACAGGGGCAAAATTCACCCCTCCACTTT
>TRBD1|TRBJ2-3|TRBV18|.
CASSPLSGTGIDTQYF
TGTGCCAGCTCACCACTGTCCGGGACAGGGATTGATACGCAGTATTTT
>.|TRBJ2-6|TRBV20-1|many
CSARRSGANVLTF
TGCAGTGCTAGACGCTCTGGGGCCAACGTCCTGACTTTC
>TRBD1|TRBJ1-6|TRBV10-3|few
CAISEVTGVYSPLHF
TGTGCCATCAGTGAGGTTACAGGGGTCTATTCACCCCTCCACTTT
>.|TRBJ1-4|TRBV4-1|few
CASSQPSAATNEKLFF
TGCGCCAGCAGCCAACCGTCGGCCGCAACTAATGAAAAACTGTTTTTT
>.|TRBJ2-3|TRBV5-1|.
CASSHVEGTDTQYF
TGCGCCAGCAGCCACGTCGAAGGCACAGATACGCAGTATTTT
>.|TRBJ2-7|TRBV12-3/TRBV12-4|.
CASSWGVYEQYF
TGTGCCAGCAGTTGGGGGGTCTACGAGCAGTACTTC
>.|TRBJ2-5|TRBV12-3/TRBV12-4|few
CASSPRGAEETQYF
TGTGCCAGCAGTCCCCGGGGCGCGGAAGAGACCCAGTACTTC
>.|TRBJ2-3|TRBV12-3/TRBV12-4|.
CASTIRGRRTDTQYF
TGTGCCAGCACCATCCGGGGTAGGAGGACAGATACGCAGTATTTT
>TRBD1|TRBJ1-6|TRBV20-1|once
CSARVTGPSPLHF
TGCAGTGCTAGAGTGACAGGGCCTTCACCCCTCCACTTT
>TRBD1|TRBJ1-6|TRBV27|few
CASTIWLGIRGLVSPLHF
TGTGCCAGCACGATTTGGCTAGGAATCAGGGGGCTTGTTTCACCCCTCCACTTT
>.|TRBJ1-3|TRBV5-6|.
CASSPGHRSGNTIYF
TGTGCCAGCAGTCCGGGACACCGCTCTGGAAACACCATATATTTT
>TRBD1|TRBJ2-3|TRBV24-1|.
CATSNGQGRGTQYF
TGTGCCACCAGTAACGGACAGGGAAGAGGTACGCAGTATTTT
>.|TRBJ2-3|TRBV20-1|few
CSAKGGGTDTQYF
TGCAGTGCTAAGGGAGGTGGGACAGATACGCAGTATTTT
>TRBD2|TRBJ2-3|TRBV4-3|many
CASSQTPSSGGPQYF
TGCGCCAGCAGCCAAACCCCGTCAAGCGGGGGGCCGCAGTATTTT
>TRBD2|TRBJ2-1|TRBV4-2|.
CASSQVRGGGFGYNEQFF
TGTGCCAGCAGCCAAGTTCGGGGGGGTGGGTTCGGCTACAATGAGCAGTTCTTC
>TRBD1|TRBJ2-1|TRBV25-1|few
CASSPPPGQGENEQFF
TGTGCCAGCAGCCCGCCCCCGGGACAGGGTGAAAATGAGCAGTTCTTC
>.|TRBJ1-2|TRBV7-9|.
CASSGSRADSNYGYTF
TGTGCCAGCAGCGGAAGTAGGGCGGACAGTAACTATGGCTACACCTTC